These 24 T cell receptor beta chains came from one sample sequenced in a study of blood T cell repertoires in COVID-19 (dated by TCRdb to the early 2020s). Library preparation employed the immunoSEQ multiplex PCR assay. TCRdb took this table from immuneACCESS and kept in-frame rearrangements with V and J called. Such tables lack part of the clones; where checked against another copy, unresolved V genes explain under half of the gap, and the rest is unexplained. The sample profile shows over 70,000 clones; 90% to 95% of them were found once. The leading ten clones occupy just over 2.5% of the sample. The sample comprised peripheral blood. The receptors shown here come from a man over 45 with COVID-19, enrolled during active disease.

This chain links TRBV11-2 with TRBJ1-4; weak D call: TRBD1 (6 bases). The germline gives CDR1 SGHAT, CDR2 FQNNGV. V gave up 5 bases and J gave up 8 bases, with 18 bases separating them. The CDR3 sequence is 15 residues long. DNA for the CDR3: TGTGCCAGCAGCCTTCTGGACAGAGGGTCGGAAAAACTGTTTTTT. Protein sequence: CASSLLDRGSEKLFF.

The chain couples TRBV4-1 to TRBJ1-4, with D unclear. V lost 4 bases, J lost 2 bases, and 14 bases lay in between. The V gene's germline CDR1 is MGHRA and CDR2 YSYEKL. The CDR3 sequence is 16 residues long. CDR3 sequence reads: CASSPYRGSTNEKLFF. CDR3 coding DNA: TGCGCCAGCAGCCCGTATCGAGGTAGTACTAATGAAAAACTGTTTTTT.

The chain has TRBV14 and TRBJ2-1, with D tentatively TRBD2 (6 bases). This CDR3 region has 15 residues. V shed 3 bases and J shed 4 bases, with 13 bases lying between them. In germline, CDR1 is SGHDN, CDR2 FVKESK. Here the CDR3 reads CASSQISGGYNEQFF. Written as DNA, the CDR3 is TGTGCCAGCAGCCAGATTAGCGGAGGATACAATGAGCAGTTCTTC.

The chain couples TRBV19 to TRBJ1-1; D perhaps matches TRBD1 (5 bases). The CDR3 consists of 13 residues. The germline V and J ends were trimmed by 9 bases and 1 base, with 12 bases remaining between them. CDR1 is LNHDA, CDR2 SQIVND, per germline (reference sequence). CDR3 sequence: CASRRGENTEAFF. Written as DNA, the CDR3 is TGTGCCAGCAGGCGGGGGGAGAACACTGAAGCTTTCTTT.

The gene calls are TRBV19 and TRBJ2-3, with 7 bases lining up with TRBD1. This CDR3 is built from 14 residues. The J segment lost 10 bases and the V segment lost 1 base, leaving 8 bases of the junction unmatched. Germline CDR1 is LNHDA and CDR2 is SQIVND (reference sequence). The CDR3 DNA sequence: TGTGCCAGTAGTATAGCGGACAGGCCTGGGGCGCAGTATTTT. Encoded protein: CASSIADRPGAQYF.

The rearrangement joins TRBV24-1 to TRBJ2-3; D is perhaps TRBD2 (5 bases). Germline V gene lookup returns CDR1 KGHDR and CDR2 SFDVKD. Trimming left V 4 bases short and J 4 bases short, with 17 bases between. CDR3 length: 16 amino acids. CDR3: CATSDPTPAAADTQYF. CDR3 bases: TGTGCCACCAGTGACCCGACCCCCGCAGCGGCAGATACGCAGTATTTT.

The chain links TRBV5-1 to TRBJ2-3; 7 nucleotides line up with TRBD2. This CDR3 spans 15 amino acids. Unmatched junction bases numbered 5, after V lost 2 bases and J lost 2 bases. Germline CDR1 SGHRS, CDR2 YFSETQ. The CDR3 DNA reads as TGCGCCAGCAGCTTAGCGGGGCAGTACACAGATACGCAGTATTTT. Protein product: CASSLAGQYTDTQYF.

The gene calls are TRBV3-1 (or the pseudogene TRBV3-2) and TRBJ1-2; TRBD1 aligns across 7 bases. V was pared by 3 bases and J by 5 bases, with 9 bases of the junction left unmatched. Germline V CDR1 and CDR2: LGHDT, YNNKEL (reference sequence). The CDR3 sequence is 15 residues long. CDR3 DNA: TGTGCCAGCAGCCAGCCCGGACAGGACCTTTATGGCTACACCTTC. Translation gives CASSQPGQDLYGYTF.

The CDR3 sequence: CASLRTGDYGYTF. The CDR3 bases are TGTGCCAGCTTGCGGACAGGGGACTATGGCTACACCTTC. The genes are TRBV21-1 and TRBJ1-2; the listed D gene, TRBD1, was not tested against the DNA. TRBV21-1 is classified as a pseudogene. The CDR3 consists of 13 residues.

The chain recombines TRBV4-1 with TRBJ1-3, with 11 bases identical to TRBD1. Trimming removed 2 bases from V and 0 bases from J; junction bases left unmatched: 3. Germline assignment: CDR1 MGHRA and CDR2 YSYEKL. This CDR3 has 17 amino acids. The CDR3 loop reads CASSQPGQGVSGNTIYF. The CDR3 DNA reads TGCGCCAGCAGCCAACCGGGACAGGGGGTCTCTGGAAACACCATATATTTT.

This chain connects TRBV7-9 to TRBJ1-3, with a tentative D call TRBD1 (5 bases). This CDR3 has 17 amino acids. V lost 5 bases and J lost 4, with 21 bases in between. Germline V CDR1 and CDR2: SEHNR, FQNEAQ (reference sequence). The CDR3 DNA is TGTGCCAGCAGCCCATCGGGGACTAGATTGTCCGGAAACACCATATATTTT. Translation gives CASSPSGTRLSGNTIYF.

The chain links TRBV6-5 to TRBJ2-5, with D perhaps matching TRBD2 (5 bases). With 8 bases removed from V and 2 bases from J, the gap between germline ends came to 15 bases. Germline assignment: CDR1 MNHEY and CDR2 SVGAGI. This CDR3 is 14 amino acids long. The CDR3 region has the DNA TGTGCCAGCCGAGGGCCCAATTTACAAGAGACCCAGTACTTC. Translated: CASRGPNLQETQYF.

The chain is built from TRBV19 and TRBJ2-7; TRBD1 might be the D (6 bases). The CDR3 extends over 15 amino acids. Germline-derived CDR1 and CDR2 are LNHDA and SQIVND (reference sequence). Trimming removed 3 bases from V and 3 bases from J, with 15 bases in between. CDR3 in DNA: TGTGCCAGTAGTATGTCTGGGGGCGAGGGCTACGAGCAGTACTTC. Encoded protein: CASSMSGGEGYEQYF.

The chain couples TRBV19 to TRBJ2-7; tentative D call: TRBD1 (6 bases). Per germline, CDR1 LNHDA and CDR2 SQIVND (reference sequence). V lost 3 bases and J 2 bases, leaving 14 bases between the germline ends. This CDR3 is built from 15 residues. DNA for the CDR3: TGTGCCAGTAGTATCAGGGGTCCCCAGACCTACGAGCAGTACTTC. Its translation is CASSIRGPQTYEQYF.

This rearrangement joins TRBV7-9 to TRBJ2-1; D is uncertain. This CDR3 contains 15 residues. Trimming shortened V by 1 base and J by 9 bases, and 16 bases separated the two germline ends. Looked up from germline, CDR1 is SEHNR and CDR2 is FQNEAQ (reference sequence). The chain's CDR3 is CASSLVSSRLGEQFF. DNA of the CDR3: TGTGCCAGCAGCTTAGTCTCTAGTAGGCTCGGTGAGCAGTTCTTC.

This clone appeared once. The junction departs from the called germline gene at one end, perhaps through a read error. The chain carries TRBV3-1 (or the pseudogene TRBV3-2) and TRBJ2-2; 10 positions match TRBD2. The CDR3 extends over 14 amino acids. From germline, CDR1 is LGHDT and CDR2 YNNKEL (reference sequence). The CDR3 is CASRLAGITGELVF. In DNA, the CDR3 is TGTGCCAGCAGACTAGCGGGAATCACCGGGGAGCTGGTTTTT.

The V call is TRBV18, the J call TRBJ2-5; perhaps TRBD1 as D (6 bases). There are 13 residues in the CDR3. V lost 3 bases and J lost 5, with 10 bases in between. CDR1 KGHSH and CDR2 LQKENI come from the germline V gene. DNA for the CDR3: TGTGCCAGCTCACCTAACAGGGAGGAGACCCAGTACTTC. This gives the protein CASSPNREETQYF.

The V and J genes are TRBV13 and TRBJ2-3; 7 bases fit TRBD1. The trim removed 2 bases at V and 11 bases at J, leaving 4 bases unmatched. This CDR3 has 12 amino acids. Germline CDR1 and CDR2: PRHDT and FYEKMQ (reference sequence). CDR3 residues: CASSLPQGVQYF. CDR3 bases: TGTGCCAGCAGCTTACCCCAGGGGGTGCAGTATTTT.

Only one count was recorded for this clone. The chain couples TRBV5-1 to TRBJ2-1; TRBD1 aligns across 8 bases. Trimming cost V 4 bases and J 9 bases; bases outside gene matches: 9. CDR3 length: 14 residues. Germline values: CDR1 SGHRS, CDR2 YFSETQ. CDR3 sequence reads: CASSGQGATGEQFF. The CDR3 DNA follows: TGCGCCAGCAGCGGTCAGGGGGCGACGGGTGAGCAGTTCTTC.

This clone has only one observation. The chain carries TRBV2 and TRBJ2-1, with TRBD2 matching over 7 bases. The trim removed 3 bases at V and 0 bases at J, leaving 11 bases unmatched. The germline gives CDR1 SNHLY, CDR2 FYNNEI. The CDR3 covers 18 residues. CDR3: CASSDTEIGGSSYNEQFF. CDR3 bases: TGTGCCAGCAGTGACACGGAGATCGGCGGGAGCTCCTACAATGAGCAGTTCTTC.

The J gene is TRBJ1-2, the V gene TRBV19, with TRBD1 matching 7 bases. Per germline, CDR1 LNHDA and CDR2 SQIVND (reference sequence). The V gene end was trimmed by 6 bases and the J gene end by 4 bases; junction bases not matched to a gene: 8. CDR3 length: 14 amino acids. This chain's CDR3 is CASSPDRVSYGYTF. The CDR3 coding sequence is TGTGCCAGTAGCCCCGACAGGGTTTCCTATGGCTACACCTTC.

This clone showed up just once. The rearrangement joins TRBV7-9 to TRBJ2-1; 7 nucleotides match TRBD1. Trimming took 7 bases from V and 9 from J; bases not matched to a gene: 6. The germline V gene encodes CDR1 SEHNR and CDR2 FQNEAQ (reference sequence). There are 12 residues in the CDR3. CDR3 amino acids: CASNEGGGEQFF. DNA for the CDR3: TGTGCCAGCAACGAAGGGGGCGGTGAGCAGTTCTTC.

This chain's CDR3 is CASSPGTGYNEQFF. CDR3 in DNA: TGTGCCAGCTCACCCGGGACAGGATACAATGAGCAGTTCTTC. The chain uses TRBV18 and TRBJ2-1; 8 nucleotides line up with TRBD1. V lost 3 bases to trimming and J lost 4 bases; unmatched junction nucleotides: 2. Germline loops: CDR1 KGHSH, CDR2 LQKENI. This CDR3 contains 14 residues.

This chain's CDR3 is CSAGTMGTEAFF. The CDR3 region has the DNA TGCAGCGCTGGGACTATGGGGACTGAAGCTTTCTTT. The chain recombines TRBV29-1 with TRBJ1-1, with a possible D match to TRBD1 (5 bases). Trimming cost V 7 bases and J 5 bases, with 14 bases left between them. The CDR3 loop spans 12 amino acids. Germline CDR1 is SQVTM and CDR2 is ANQGSEA.